This T cell receptor beta chain emerged from a study of shared clonotypes between healthy human individuals. Per sorted-subset replicate PCR, input was approximately 0.2 ug DNA, representing roughly 29,000 T cell genomes. As originally analysed: ImmunoSEQ output held junction-only sequences without quality scores, so filtering differed. TCRdb's copy holds only in-frame clones and misses some; the assay was immunoSEQ multiplex PCR. That table is the source of V, J and clone size, and D and trimming were worked out from the DNA. The table records some 600,000 clones, about 96% of them present only once. CD45RO negativity and positive selection for CCR7 defined naive CD8 cells, a population that excluded terminally differentiated effector memory CD45RA+ cells. Turning to this clone: The antigen is unknown.

J gave up 9 bases and V 5 bases, and 4 bases lay outside the gene matches. Germline V gene sequence: CDR1 SGHDT, CDR2 YYEEEE. This CDR3 is built from 13 residues. Whole-study findings and limits: Rarefaction revealed incomplete sorted-subset sequencing despite large depth. Unshared clonotypes carried lower generation probabilities than those common to all four donors.

The TCR comes from a young woman in good health. The sample comprised naive CD8+ T cells sorted from blood. V usage is TRBV5-6 and J usage is TRBJ2-1; 11 nucleotides align to TRBD2. CDR3 coding DNA: TGTGCCAGCAGTTTACTAGCGGGAGTTGAGCAGTTCTTC. Translated, it gives CASSLLAGVEQFF.